These T cell receptor beta chains were read from a single sample in a study of OX40 agonist ivuxolimab in advanced cancers. The assay was immunoSEQ multiplex PCR, and TCRdb's table has in-frame clones only and misses some. The sample shows roughly 90,000 clones, 70% to 90% of them seen only once. Sequenced material: CD4+ or CD8+ T cells sorted from blood, taken in a trial of the OX40 agonist ivuxolimab. All receptors come from an adult with an advanced solid tumor such as melanoma, head and neck, liver or kidney cancer. CDR3s include the opening cysteine and the closing phenylalanine or tryptophan. Each record gives: V gene, D gene, clone size, J gene, CDR3 DNA, CDR3 protein. A D gene is named only where the DNA matches it firmly. Clone size appears in some rows only: once, few, many, or a class for an expanded clone.

V: TRBV7-9; D: TRBD1; size: -; J: TRBJ2-7; DNA: TGTGCCAGCAGCTTAGAGAGGGGGCTTAACTCCGAGCAGTACTTC; CDR3: CASSLERGLNSEQYF
V: TRBV7-8; D: TRBD1; size: -; J: TRBJ1-1; DNA: TGTGCCAGCAGCTTAGCTGGGACAGGGAGCACTGAAGCTTTCTTT; CDR3: CASSLAGTGSTEAFF
V: TRBV18; D: -; size: -; J: TRBJ1-4; DNA: TGTGCCAGCTCACCAAGGGATCAAACTAATGAAAAACTGTTTTTT; CDR3: CASSPRDQTNEKLFF
V: TRBV5-5; D: TRBD1; size: few; J: TRBJ1-4; DNA: TGTGCCAGCGGGCCCGGGACAGGGAGAGAAAAACTGTTTTTT; CDR3: CASGPGTGREKLFF
V: TRBV11-3; D: -; size: -; J: TRBJ2-3; DNA: TGTGCCAGCAGCTTCACTTCCGGGACTGGCACAGATACGCAGTATTTT; CDR3: CASSFTSGTGTDTQYF
V: TRBV7-3; D: -; size: -; J: TRBJ2-7; DNA: TGTGCCAGCAGCTCAAACCCCGCTTCCTACGAGCAGTACTTC; CDR3: CASSSNPASYEQYF
V: TRBV21-1; D: -; size: once; J: TRBJ2-5; DNA: TGTGCCAGCAGCAAAGTTTGGAGCCTAGTACGAGAGACCCAGTACTTC; CDR3: CASSKVWSLVRETQYF
V: TRBV2; D: TRBD1; size: -; J: TRBJ1-5; DNA: TGTGCCAGCAGTAGACAGGGAGGAGGCAATCAGCCCCAGCATTTT; CDR3: CASSRQGGGNQPQHF
V: TRBV6-1; D: -; size: -; J: TRBJ2-6; DNA: TGTGCCAGCGGCAGGGGATTCTCTGGGGCCAACGTCCTGACTTTC; CDR3: CASGRGFSGANVLTF
V: TRBV19; D: TRBD2; size: -; J: TRBJ2-3; DNA: TGTGCCAGTAGTATGGGGGGGGGACTAGCCGTACCAGATACGCAGTATTTT; CDR3: CASSMGGGLAVPDTQYF
V: TRBV7-9; D: -; size: once; J: TRBJ2-7; DNA: TGTGCCAGCAGCTTGTCGACCTACGAGCAGTACTTC; CDR3: CASSLSTYEQYF
V: TRBV4-1; D: TRBD1; size: -; J: TRBJ1-5; DNA: TGCGCCAGCGGTCCGACAGGGGGGAATCAGCCCCAGCATTTT; CDR3: CASGPTGGNQPQHF
V: TRBV9; D: -; size: -; J: TRBJ1-4; DNA: TGTGCCAGCAGCGCTTTTGAGGGACGGGTAAGAGAAAAACTGTTTTTT; CDR3: CASSAFEGRVREKLFF
V: TRBV18; D: -; size: -; J: TRBJ1-4; DNA: TGTGCCAGCTCACCCGCGACGGAAATTAATGAAAAACTGTTTTTT; CDR3: CASSPATEINEKLFF